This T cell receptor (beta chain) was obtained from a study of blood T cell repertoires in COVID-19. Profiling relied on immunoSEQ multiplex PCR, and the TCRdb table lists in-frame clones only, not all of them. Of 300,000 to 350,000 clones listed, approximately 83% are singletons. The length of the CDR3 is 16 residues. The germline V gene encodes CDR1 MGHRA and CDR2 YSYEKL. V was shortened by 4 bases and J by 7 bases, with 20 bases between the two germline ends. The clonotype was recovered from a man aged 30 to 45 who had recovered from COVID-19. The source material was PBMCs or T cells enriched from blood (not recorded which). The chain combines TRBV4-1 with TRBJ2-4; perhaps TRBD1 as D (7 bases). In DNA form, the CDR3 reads TGCGCCAGCAGCCCCCAGGGGGGCGGGTTGCTCAACATTCAGTACTTC. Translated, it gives CASSPQGGGLLNIQYF.